The clone carrying this T cell receptor beta chain appeared a few times. Its target is not known. TCRdb re-derived calls from the reads in MiXCR, one entry per CDR3 protein. The table records approximately 730,000 distinct CDR3 sequences, roughly 33% of them present only once. CDR3 length: 13 amino acids. Germline trimming cut 6 bases from V and 7 bases from J; bases unmatched to any gene: 6. This sample is drawn from a study of T cell repertoires in cytomegalovirus infection. Study-level background: The authors used CMV epitopes that were HLA-C-restricted (recently identified) and HLA-B-restricted (well studied). Signatures in public TCR beta sequences pointed to both CMV infection and matching HLA type. Study findings and constraints: In two of eight donors, the top clonotype was HLA-C-restricted CMV-specific.

The TCR was taken from a human donor in good health (CMV status not recorded). Some clones in this sample may be carry-over from other donors' samples. The chain joins TRBV12-3 or TRBV12-4 to TRBJ1-5, with 7 bases fitting TRBD1. This specimen consisted of cultured PBMCs, obtained from culture after CMV antigen stimulation. The CDR3 here is CASRSRGEQPQHF. The CDR3, as DNA: TGTGCCAGCAGATCCAGGGGGGAGCAGCCCCAGCATTTT.